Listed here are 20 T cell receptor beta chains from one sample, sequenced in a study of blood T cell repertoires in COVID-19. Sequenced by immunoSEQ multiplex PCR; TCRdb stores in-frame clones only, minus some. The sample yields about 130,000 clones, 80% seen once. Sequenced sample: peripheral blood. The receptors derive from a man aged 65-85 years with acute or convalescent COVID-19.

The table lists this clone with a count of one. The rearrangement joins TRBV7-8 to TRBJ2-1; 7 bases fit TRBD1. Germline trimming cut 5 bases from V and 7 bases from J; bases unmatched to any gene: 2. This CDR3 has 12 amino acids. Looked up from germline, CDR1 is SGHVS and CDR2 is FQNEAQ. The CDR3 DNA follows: TGTGCCAGCAGCCCAGGGGGTAATGAGCAGTTCTTC. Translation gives CASSPGGNEQFF.

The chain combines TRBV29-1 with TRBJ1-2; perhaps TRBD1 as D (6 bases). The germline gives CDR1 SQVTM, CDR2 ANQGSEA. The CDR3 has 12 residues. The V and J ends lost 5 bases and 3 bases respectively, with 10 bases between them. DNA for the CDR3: TGCAGCGTTTTGACAGGTGACTATGGCTACACCTTC. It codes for CSVLTGDYGYTF.

The CDR3 DNA reads TGTGCCAGCAGTTACGGCCTAGCGGGGGCAGAGCAGTTCTTC. This translates into CASSYGLAGAEQFF. This sequence joins TRBV6-5 and TRBJ2-1; 10 positions match TRBD2. In germline, CDR1 is MNHEY, CDR2 SVGAGI. The CDR3 extends over 14 amino acids. Trimming at V came to 2 bases and at J to 10 bases, leaving 5 bases not matched to a gene.

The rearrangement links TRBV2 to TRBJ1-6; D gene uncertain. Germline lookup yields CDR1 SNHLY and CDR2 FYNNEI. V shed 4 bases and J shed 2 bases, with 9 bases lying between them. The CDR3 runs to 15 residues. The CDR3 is CASSAREPYNSPLHF. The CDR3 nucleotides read TGTGCCAGCAGTGCCCGGGAACCCTATAATTCACCCCTCCACTTT.

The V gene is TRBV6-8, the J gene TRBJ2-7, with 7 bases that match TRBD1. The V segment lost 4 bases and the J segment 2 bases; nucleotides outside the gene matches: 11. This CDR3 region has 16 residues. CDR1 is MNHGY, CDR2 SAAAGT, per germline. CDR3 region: CASSSDRTGGTYEQYF. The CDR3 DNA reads TGTGCCAGCAGTTCAGATCGGACAGGAGGAACCTACGAGCAGTACTTC.

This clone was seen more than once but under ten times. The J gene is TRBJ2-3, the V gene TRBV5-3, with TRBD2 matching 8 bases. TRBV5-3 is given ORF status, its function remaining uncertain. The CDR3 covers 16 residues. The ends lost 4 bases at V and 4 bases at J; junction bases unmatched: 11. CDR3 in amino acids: CARSPPNDGGADTQYF. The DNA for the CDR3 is TGTGCCAGAAGCCCCCCGAATGACGGGGGGGCAGATACGCAGTATTTT.

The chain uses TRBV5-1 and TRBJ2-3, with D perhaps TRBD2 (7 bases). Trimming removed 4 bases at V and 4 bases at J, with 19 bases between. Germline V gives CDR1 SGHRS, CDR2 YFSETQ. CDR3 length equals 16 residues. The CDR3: CASSPSGGAVADTQYF. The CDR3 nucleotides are TGCGCCAGCAGCCCCTCTGGGGGGGCGGTGGCAGATACGCAGTATTTT.

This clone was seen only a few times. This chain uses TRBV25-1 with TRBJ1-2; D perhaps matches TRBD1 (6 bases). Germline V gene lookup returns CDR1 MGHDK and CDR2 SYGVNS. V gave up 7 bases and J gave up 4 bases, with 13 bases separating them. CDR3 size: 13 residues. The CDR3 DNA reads TGTGCCAGCACGACCACAGGGACCTATGGCTACACCTTC. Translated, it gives CASTTTGTYGYTF.

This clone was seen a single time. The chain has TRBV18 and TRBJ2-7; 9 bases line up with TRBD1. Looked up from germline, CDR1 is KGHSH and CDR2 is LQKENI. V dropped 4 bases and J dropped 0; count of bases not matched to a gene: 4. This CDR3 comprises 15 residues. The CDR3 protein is CASSRETGGSYEQYF. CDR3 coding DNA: TGTGCCAGCTCACGAGAGACAGGGGGCTCCTACGAGCAGTACTTC.

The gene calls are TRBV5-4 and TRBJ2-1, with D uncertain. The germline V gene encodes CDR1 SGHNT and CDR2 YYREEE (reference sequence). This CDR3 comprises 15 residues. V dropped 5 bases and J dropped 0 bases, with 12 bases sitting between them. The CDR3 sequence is CASRDSPSSYNEQFF. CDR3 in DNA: TGTGCCAGCAGAGACTCCCCGAGCTCCTACAATGAGCAGTTCTTC.

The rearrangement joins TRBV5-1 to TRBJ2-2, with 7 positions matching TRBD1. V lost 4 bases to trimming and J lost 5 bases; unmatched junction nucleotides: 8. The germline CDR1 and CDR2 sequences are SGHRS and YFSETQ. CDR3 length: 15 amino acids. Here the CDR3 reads CASSPQAGGTGELFF. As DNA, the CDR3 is TGCGCCAGCAGCCCCCAGGCAGGGGGTACCGGGGAGCTGTTTTTT.

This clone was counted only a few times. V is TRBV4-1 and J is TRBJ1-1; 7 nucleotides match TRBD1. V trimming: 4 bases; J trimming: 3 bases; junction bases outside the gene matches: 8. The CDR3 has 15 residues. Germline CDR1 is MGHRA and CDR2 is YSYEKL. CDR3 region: CASSRPRDRDTEAFF. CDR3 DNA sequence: TGCGCCAGCAGCCGCCCCCGGGACAGAGACACTGAAGCTTTCTTT.

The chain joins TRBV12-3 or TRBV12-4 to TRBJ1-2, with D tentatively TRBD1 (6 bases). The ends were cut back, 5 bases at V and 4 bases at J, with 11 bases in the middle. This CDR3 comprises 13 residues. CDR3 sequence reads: CASSTGTLYGYTF. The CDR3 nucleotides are TGTGCCAGCAGTACCGGGACACTCTATGGCTACACCTTC.

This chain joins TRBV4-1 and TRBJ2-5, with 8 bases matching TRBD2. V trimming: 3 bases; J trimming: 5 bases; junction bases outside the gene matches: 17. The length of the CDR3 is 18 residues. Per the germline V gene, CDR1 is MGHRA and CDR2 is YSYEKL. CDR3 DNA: TGCGCCAGCAGCCACCCCGGGGGGGACTCTACCTTTTTTGAGACCCAGTACTTC. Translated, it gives CASSHPGGDSTFFETQYF.

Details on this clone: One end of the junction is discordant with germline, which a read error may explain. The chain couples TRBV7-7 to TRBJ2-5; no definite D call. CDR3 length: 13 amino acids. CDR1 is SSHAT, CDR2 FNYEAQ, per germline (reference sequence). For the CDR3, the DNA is TGTGCTAGCAGCTTCACTCCACAAGAGACCCAGTACTTC. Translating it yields CASSFTPQETQYF.

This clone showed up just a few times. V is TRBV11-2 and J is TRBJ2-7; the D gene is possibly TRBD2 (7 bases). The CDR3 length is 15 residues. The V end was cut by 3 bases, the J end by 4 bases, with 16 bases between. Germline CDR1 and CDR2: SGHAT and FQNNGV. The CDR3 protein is CASSFGPGGIYEQYF. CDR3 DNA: TGTGCCAGCAGCTTCGGTCCGGGGGGCATATACGAGCAGTACTTC.

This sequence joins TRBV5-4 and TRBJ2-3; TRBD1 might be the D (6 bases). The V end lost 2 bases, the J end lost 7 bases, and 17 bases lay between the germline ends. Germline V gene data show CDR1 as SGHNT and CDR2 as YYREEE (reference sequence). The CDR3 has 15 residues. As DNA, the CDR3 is TGTGCCAGCAGCTTAAGTTTTGGACAGCTAAATACGCAGTATTTT. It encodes CASSLSFGQLNTQYF.

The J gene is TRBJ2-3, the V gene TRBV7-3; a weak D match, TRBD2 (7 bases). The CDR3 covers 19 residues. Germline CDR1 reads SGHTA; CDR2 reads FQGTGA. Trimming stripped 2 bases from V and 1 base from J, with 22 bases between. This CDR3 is CASSLVGVDRRGRTDTQYF. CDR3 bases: TGTGCCAGCAGCTTAGTAGGGGTCGATCGGCGGGGGCGCACAGATACGCAGTATTTT.

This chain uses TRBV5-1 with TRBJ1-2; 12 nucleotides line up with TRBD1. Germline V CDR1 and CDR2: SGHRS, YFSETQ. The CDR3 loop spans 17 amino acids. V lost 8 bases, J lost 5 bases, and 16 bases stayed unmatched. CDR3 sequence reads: CARHHPGQGALGYGYTF. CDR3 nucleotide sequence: TGCGCCAGACACCATCCGGGACAGGGGGCTTTGGGGTATGGCTACACCTTC.

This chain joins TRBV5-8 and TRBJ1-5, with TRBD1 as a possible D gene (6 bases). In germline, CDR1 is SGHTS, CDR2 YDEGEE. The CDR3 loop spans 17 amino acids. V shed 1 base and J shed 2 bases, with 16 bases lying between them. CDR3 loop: CASSLSQGIVGNQPQHF. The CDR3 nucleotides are TGTGCCAGCAGCTTGTCGCAGGGGATCGTCGGCAATCAGCCCCAGCATTTT.